These 5 T cell receptor beta chains were all obtained from the same sample, sequenced in a study of identical twins listed by TCRdb under 2016. The protocol used for the library was 5' RACE. For sequencing, an Illumina HiSeq 2000 was employed. TCRdb ran its own pipeline on the public reads, namely fastp trimming at Q25 and MiXCR clone calling, and kept in-frame beta chains. All rows with the same CDR3 protein become a single entry with the most common DNA and genes. This sample comprises roughly 690,000 distinct CDR3 sequences, 5.5% to 6.5% of them detected only once. The top ten hold approximately 2% of the sample. The material sequenced was naive T cells sorted from blood. Reading the label with the study, this specimen's cell subset or site is: cells isolated with a human naive T-cell isolation kit. The source is a man between 18 and 35 years old in good health.

The chain recombines TRBV6-1 with TRBJ2-7, with a weak D call TRBD1 (5 bases). V dropped 6 bases and J dropped 0 bases, with 12 bases sitting between them. Per the germline V gene, CDR1 is MNHNS and CDR2 is SASEGT. This CDR3 has 14 residues. The DNA for the CDR3 is TGTGCCAGCAGGGTTACGACAGACTCCTACGAGCAGTACTTC. Residues: CASRVTTDSYEQYF.

In this sample, this clonotype turned up a few times. The chain couples TRBV25-1 to TRBJ2-1; TRBD1 aligns across 12 bases. Germline CDR1 MGHDK, CDR2 SYGVNS. The CDR3 runs 20 residues. The V and J ends lost 4 bases and 0 bases, in that order; junction bases with no gene match: 13. The CDR3 bases are TGTGCCAGCAGTGGCCTGCCGGGACAGGGGGCCTTAAGCTCCTACAATGAGCAGTTCTTC. This translates into CASSGLPGQGALSSYNEQFF.

This clonotype was found many times. The rearrangement uses TRBV20-1 and TRBJ2-3, with D perhaps assigned TRBD1 or TRBD2 (6 bases each). The ends were cut back, 6 bases at V and 4 bases at J, with 23 bases in the middle. Per germline, CDR1 DFQATT and CDR2 SNEGSKA (reference sequence). There are 16 residues in the CDR3. The CDR3 nucleotides are TGCAGTGCCGGGGGCCGACCCGGCAGAGAACCAGATACGCAGTATTTT. This encodes CSAGGRPGREPDTQYF.

This clonotype was picked up many times. At one of its ends the junction is not consistent with the germline gene, which may arise from a read error. The V gene is TRBV18, the J gene TRBJ2-1, with D uncertain. Germline lookup yields CDR1 KGHSH and CDR2 LQKENI. The CDR3 consists of 9 residues. The CDR3 sequence: CASSPPMVF. CDR3 coding DNA: TGTGCCAGCTCACCCCCCATGGTCTTC.

The V gene is TRBV7-9, the J gene TRBJ2-1; D is ambiguous. With 4 bases removed from V and 4 bases from J, the gap between germline ends came to 14 bases. Per the germline V gene, CDR1 is SEHNR and CDR2 is FQNEAQ (reference sequence). The CDR3 is 15 amino acids. CDR3 amino acids: CASSSIHGPYNEQFF. CDR3 coding DNA: TGTGCCAGCAGCTCAATACACGGACCTTACAATGAGCAGTTCTTC.